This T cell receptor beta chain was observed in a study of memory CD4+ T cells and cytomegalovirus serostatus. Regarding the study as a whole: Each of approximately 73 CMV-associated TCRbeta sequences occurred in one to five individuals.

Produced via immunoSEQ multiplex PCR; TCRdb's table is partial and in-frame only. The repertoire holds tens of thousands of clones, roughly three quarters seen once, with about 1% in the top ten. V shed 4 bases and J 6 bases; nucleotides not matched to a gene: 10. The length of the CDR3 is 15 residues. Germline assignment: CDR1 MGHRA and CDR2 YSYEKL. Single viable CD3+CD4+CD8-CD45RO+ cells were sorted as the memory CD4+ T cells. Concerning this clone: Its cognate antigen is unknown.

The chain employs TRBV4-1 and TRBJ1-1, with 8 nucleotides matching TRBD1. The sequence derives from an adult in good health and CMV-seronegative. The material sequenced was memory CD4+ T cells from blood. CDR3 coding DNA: TGCGCCAGCAGCCGAGGACAGGGCCCGGGCGCTGAAGCTTTCTTT. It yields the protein CASSRGQGPGAEAFF.